This TCR beta chain emerged from a study of T-cell reconstitution after alpha-beta-depleted transplantation in children. This clonotype was recorded many times. Molecular barcoding with unique molecular identifiers was used for the TCRbeta library. TCRdb used MiXCR to reprocess the PCR reads, holding one entry per CDR3 protein. This table has more than 150,000 distinct CDR3 sequences, roughly 6.8% appearing once. The V gene end was trimmed by 4 bases and the J gene end by 4 bases; junction bases not matched to a gene: 8. The CDR3 is 16 amino acids. The germline V gene encodes CDR1 SGHRS and CDR2 YFSETQ.

The sequence derives from a human donor who donated a stem cell graft to a child with Wiskott-Aldrich syndrome. This rearrangement joins TRBV5-1 to TRBJ2-1; 10 bases are a match to TRBD2. The material was PBMCs from the stem cell graft donor, obtained from the stem cell graft. The CDR3 loop reads CASSPGWTSGYNEQFF. The CDR3 DNA reads TGCGCCAGCAGCCCGGGGTGGACTAGCGGATACAATGAGCAGTTCTTC.